This record concerns one T cell receptor beta chain sequence. A read error may account for a junction end that differs from germline. The CDR3 extends over 14 amino acids. Germline assignment: CDR1 SNHLY and CDR2 FYNNEI. Assay: immunoSEQ multiplex PCR; the TCRdb copy retains only in-frame clones and omits some. Of roughly 2.5 million clones in the sample, around 94% were seen once. This specimen comes from a study of shared clonotypes between healthy human individuals. This clonotype was sampled from a man younger than 35 in good health. The specimen was naive CD4+ T cells sorted from blood. The subset: CD45RA+ positively selected. The J gene is TRBJ1-5, the V gene TRBV2; no reliable D call. CDR3 bases: TGTGCCGGCAGTGAAGATGCTGCTGGTCAGCCCCAGCATTTT. It codes for CAGSEDAAGQPQHF.